Described below is a single TCR beta chain sequence and its context. The entry originates in a study of brain T cells in children with intractable seizures. The CDR3 consists of 15 residues. The germline gives CDR1 SGDLS, CDR2 YYNGEE. V lost 0 bases to trimming and J lost 1 base, with 8 bases between them. The repertoire was sequenced with immunoSEQ multiplex PCR; TCRdb's copy has only in-frame clones and lacks some. Altogether 55,000 to 80,000 clones are present, 90% to 96% being singletons, with the ten largest covering 0.38%. The sequenced cases were selected for having the highest brain T cell transcript signatures.

The sequencing used peripheral blood, collected at surgery. This receptor was taken from a boy under two years old with focal cortical dysplasia and intractable seizures. This rearrangement joins TRBV9 to TRBJ2-1; TRBD1 might be the D (6 bases). The CDR3 is CASSVVGQSYNEQFF. The DNA of the CDR3 is TGTGCCAGCAGCGTAGTGGGACAATCCTACAATGAGCAGTTCTTC. Filled out from reference TRBV9 and TRBJ2-1, the complete variable domain reads DSGVTQTPKHLITATGQRVTLRCSPRSGDLSVYWYQQSLDQGLQFLIQYYNGEERAKGNILERFSAQQFPDLHSELNLSSLELGDSALYFCASSVVGQSYNEQFFGPGTRLTVL.